This T cell receptor beta chain is drawn from a study of response to subunit inactivated influenza vaccine. This clonotype was picked up a small number of times. The antigen is not known. Study observations and caveats: That few new T cells are recruited by each seasonal influenza vaccination was the authors' suggestion.

TCRdb analysed the RT-PCR reads with MiXCR anew, one entry per CDR3 protein. The table records about 520,000 distinct CDR3 sequences, around 7.9% of them present only once. V was shortened by 2 bases and J by 3 bases, with 5 bases between the two germline ends. The germline CDR1 and CDR2 sequences are MNHNS and SASEGT. CDR3 length: 13 amino acids. This sample comprised PBMCs from blood, obtained around 2 years after vaccination. The clonotype comes from a man between 50 and 75 years old who received an inactivated influenza vaccine. The V gene is TRBV6-1, the J gene TRBJ1-3, with D unresolved. CDR3 amino acids: CASSELFGNTIYF. The CDR3 DNA reads as TGTGCCAGCAGTGAACTATTTGGAAACACCATATATTTT.